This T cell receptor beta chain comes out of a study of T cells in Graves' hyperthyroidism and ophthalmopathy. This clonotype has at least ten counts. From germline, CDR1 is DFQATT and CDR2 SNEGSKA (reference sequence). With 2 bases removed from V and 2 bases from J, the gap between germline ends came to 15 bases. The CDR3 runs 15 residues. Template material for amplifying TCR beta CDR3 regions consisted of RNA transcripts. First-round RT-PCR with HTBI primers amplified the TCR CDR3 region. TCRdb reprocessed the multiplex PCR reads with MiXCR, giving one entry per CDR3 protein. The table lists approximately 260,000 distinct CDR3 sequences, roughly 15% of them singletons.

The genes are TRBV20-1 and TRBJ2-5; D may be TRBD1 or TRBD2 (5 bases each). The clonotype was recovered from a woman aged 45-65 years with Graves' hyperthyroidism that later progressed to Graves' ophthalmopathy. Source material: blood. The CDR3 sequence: CSARRTGTDQETQYF. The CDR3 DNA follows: TGCAGTGCTAGAAGGACTGGGACGGATCAAGAGACCCAGTACTTC.